Shown below are 30 T cell receptor beta chains from a single sample sequenced in a study of human T cells and chemical hapten exposure. Time point given: pre-sensitization, week 0. Described treatment: therapeutic diphenylcyclopropenone sensitization with weekly scalp DPC. The starting material, unfractionated whole blood, was used for total RNA extraction. TCRdb reprocessed the RACE reads via MiXCR and lists one record per CDR3 protein. The sample contains under 40,000 distinct CDR3 sequences, approximately 10% of which appear only once. The sequences come from whole blood, collected in connection with sensitization to the hapten diphenylcyclopropenone (DPC). The receptors were sampled from a man in his forties or fifties with alopecia areata. Some clones in this sample may be carry-over from other donors' samples.

This clonotype was seen ten or more times. The gene calls are TRBV9 and TRBJ2-3, with D hard to call. The CDR3 has 13 amino acids. The germline CDR1 and CDR2 sequences are SGDLS and YYNGEE. Trimming shortened V by 0 bases and J by 5 bases, and 7 bases separated the two germline ends. The CDR3, as DNA: TGTGCCAGCAGCGTAGAGGGTAGAGATACGCAGTATTTT. It specifies CASSVEGRDTQYF.

The gene calls are TRBV29-1 and TRBJ2-7; perhaps TRBD2 as D (6 bases). The germline gives CDR1 SQVTM, CDR2 ANQGSEA. This CDR3 comprises 10 residues. V was cut by 7 bases and J by 4 bases, with 8 bases left in between. The CDR3: CSGGDYEQYF. For the CDR3, the DNA is TGCAGCGGGGGGGATTACGAGCAGTACTTC.

This clonotype was detected once. The chain uses TRBV10-3 and TRBJ2-4, with 8 bases identical to TRBD1. V lost 2 bases and J lost 3; bases outside the gene matches: 0. Germline assignment: CDR1 ENHRY and CDR2 SYGVKD. The CDR3 sequence is 14 residues long. The CDR3 loop is CAISEDRGKNIQYF. For the CDR3, the DNA is TGTGCCATCAGTGAGGACAGGGGCAAAAACATTCAGTACTTC.

This clonotype was observed many times. V is TRBV11-2 and J is TRBJ2-7; TRBD2 is a possible D gene (6 bases). This CDR3 spans 15 amino acids. Trimming pared 5 bases from V and 3 bases from J, leaving 17 bases between. The germline V gene encodes CDR1 SGHAT and CDR2 FQNNGV. CDR3 sequence: CASSTNRDFNYEQYF. CDR3 nucleotides: TGTGCCAGCAGCACAAACCGGGACTTCAACTACGAGCAGTACTTC.

The rearrangement links TRBV28 to TRBJ1-2, with 8 nucleotides matching TRBD1. This CDR3 spans 13 amino acids. Germline values: CDR1 MDHEN, CDR2 SYDVKM. Trimming at V came to 6 bases and at J to 8 bases, leaving 8 bases not matched to a gene. CDR3 sequence reads: CASRTTGARGYTF. The CDR3 region has the DNA TGTGCCAGCAGAACGACAGGGGCGAGAGGCTACACCTTC.

This clonotype appeared many times. The chain has TRBV29-1 and TRBJ2-7, with no clear D. Germline assignment: CDR1 SQVTM and CDR2 ANQGSEA. The CDR3 loop spans 14 amino acids. V was trimmed by 6 bases and J by 3 bases, leaving 18 bases between them. CDR3 sequence: CSVQKKGSLYEQYF. CDR3 sequence (DNA): TGCAGCGTCCAAAAGAAGGGTTCTCTCTACGAGCAGTACTTC.

The sample holds a few counts of this clonotype. This sequence joins TRBV6-2 or TRBV6-3 and TRBJ1-6; 7 bases are shared with TRBD1. The V segment lost 8 bases and the J segment 5 bases; nucleotides outside the gene matches: 3. In germline, CDR1 is MNHEY, CDR2 SVGEGT. This CDR3 comprises 13 residues. The CDR3 coding sequence is TGTGCCAGCGGGACAGACAATAATTCACCCCTCCACTTT. The encoded protein is CASGTDNNSPLHF.

The genes are TRBV2 and TRBJ2-1; weak D call: TRBD2 (5 bases). Germline lookup yields CDR1 SNHLY and CDR2 FYNNEI. This CDR3 has 15 amino acids. V gave up 0 bases and J gave up 6 bases, with 12 bases separating them. CDR3 nucleotides: TGTGCCAGCAGTGAAGCGCTCTCGAGCGGCAATGAGCAGTTCTTC. Residues: CASSEALSSGNEQFF.

This clonotype was counted many times. This rearrangement joins TRBV6-5 to TRBJ1-2; 7 bases match TRBD1. Germline V gene sequence: CDR1 MNHEY, CDR2 SVGAGI. This CDR3 is 15 amino acids long. The V segment lost 2 bases and the J segment 5 bases; nucleotides outside the gene matches: 8. CDR3 residues: CASSYGTGTAYGYTF. CDR3 DNA sequence: TGTGCCAGCAGTTACGGAACCGGGACAGCATATGGCTACACCTTC.

This clonotype appeared many times. V usage is TRBV4-1 and J usage is TRBJ2-3; 9 bases align to TRBD2. Germline loops: CDR1 MGHRA, CDR2 YSYEKL. CDR3 length: 16 amino acids. Trimming cost V 3 bases and J 3 bases; bases outside gene matches: 7. CDR3 nucleotide sequence: TGCGCCAGCAGCCACTCTAGCGGGAAAGGAACAGATACGCAGTATTTT. It is translated as CASSHSSGKGTDTQYF.

This clonotype was picked up many times. This chain connects TRBV30 to TRBJ2-7; possibly TRBD1 for D (6 bases). With 0 bases removed from V and 1 base from J, the gap between germline ends came to 19 bases. The CDR3 is 17 amino acids. Germline V gives CDR1 GTSNPN, CDR2 SVGIG (reference sequence). The CDR3 sequence: CAWSVQRGAGTSYEQYF. The CDR3 DNA reads as TGTGCCTGGAGTGTACAGAGGGGCGCAGGGACATCCTACGAGCAGTACTTC.

This clonotype was observed many times. The rearrangement links TRBV29-1 to TRBJ2-1; TRBD2 agrees at 9 bases. With 4 bases clipped from V and 7 bases from J, the junction kept 8 bases outside the gene matches. CDR1 and CDR2 (germline): SQVTM, ANQGSEA. This CDR3 region has 14 residues. The CDR3 region is CSVAASGAMNEQFF. In DNA, the CDR3 is TGCAGCGTTGCGGCTAGCGGGGCCATGAATGAGCAGTTCTTC.

This clonotype has more than one count but fewer than ten. The chain recombines TRBV5-1 with TRBJ2-4; D is unresolved. Trimming pared 1 base from V and 8 bases from J, leaving 7 bases between. The germline V gene has CDR1 SGHRS and CDR2 YFSETQ. The CDR3 contains 12 residues. DNA for the CDR3: TGCGCCAGCAGCTTGACTAACGACATTCAGTACTTC. It codes for CASSLTNDIQYF.

Ten or more counts support this clonotype. The chain links TRBV10-3 to TRBJ2-5; the D gene could be TRBD1 or TRBD2 (6 bases each). Trimming stripped 0 bases from V and 1 base from J, with 9 bases between. In germline, CDR1 is ENHRY, CDR2 SYGVKD. This CDR3 is 15 amino acids long. The CDR3 here is CAISESWGAQETQYF. In nucleotides, the CDR3 is TGTGCCATCAGTGAGTCTTGGGGGGCCCAAGAGACCCAGTACTTC.

This clonotype was seen many times. The chain recombines TRBV5-1 with TRBJ2-2, with 8 bases that match TRBD2. The CDR3 loop spans 17 amino acids. Per germline, CDR1 SGHRS and CDR2 YFSETQ. J lost 2 bases, V lost 0 bases, and 6 bases had no gene match. The CDR3 sequence is CASSLAPIAGNTGELFF. The CDR3, as DNA: TGCGCCAGCAGCTTGGCGCCAATAGCGGGAAACACCGGGGAGCTGTTTTTT.

The table lists this clonotype with a few counts. V usage is TRBV6-5 and J usage is TRBJ2-7; no firm D call. The CDR3 sequence is 14 residues long. The germline V and J ends were trimmed by 8 bases and 1 base, with 15 bases remaining between them. The V gene's germline CDR1 is MNHEY and CDR2 SVGAGI. The CDR3 here is CASRPMAESYEQYF. The CDR3 DNA is TGTGCCAGCCGACCTATGGCAGAGTCCTACGAGCAGTACTTC.

This clonotype has only a few counts. The chain recombines TRBV20-1 with TRBJ2-2, with unresolved D. Germline CDR1 is DFQATT and CDR2 is SNEGSKA (reference sequence). With 0 bases removed from V and 4 bases from J, the gap between germline ends came to 15 bases. The CDR3 runs 16 residues. This CDR3 reads CSARDPSVSLTGELFF. The CDR3, as DNA: TGCAGTGCTAGAGATCCTTCAGTCAGTCTCACCGGGGAGCTGTTTTTT.

This clonotype was observed a few times. J is TRBJ1-5 and V is TRBV7-2, with D maybe TRBD1 (6 bases). CDR1 is SGHTA and CDR2 is FQGNSA in the germline V gene. The V end lost 5 bases, the J end lost 6 bases, and 14 bases lay between the germline ends. This CDR3 contains 14 residues. In nucleotides, the CDR3 is TGTGCCAGCAGCATACAGGGAGGGGGTCAGCCCCAGCATTTT. Protein sequence: CASSIQGGGQPQHF.

This clonotype was counted at least ten times. This chain uses TRBV15 with TRBJ2-4; TRBD1 matches 7 bases. Germline V CDR1 and CDR2: LNHNV, YYDKDF (reference sequence). This CDR3 is 13 amino acids long. The V segment lost 3 bases and the J segment 7 bases; nucleotides outside the gene matches: 3. CDR3 nucleotides: TGTGCCACCAGCAGTCTCAGGGGGAACATTCAGTACTTC. Amino acid sequence: CATSSLRGNIQYF. The full variable domain, in which reference TRBV15 and TRBJ2-4 provide the parts outside the CDR3, is DAMVIQNPRYQVTQFGKPVTLSCSQTLNHNVMYWYQQKSSQAPKLLFHYYDKDFNNEADTPDNFQSRRPNTSFCFLDIRSPGLGDTAMYLCATSSLRGNIQYFGAGTRLSVL.

This clonotype was observed at least ten times. The chain uses TRBV5-4 and TRBJ2-1, with 10 bases fitting TRBD1. The germline V gene has CDR1 SGHNT and CDR2 YYREEE (reference sequence). CDR3 size: 14 residues. V shed 4 bases and J 8 bases; nucleotides not matched to a gene: 6. CDR3 coding DNA: TGTGCCAGCAGCCGGGACAGGGGTCGCGATGAGCAGTTCTTC. Its translation: CASSRDRGRDEQFF.

This clonotype was counted many times. This chain links TRBV11-2 with TRBJ2-7, with D unclear. Germline V lookup: CDR1 SGHAT, CDR2 FQNNGV. CDR3 length equals 14 residues. V lost 0 bases, J lost 0 bases, and 6 bases lay in between. Written as DNA, the CDR3 is TGTGCCAGCAGCTTAGACGGGTACTCCTACGAGCAGTACTTC. Residues: CASSLDGYSYEQYF.

This clonotype has only a few counts. The V and J genes are TRBV7-8 and TRBJ2-1, with 7 bases matching TRBD2. The V and J ends lost 5 bases and 6 bases, in that order; junction bases with no gene match: 7. CDR1 and CDR2 (germline): SGHVS, FQNEAQ. This CDR3 has 14 residues. The DNA of the CDR3 is TGTGCCAGCAGCCACGGGACTACGGGCAATGAGCAGTTCTTC. Amino acids: CASSHGTTGNEQFF.

This clonotype was found a few times. The chain joins TRBV28 to TRBJ2-5; TRBD2 agrees at 11 bases. The CDR3 totals 16 residues. With 8 bases clipped from V and 1 base from J, the junction kept 9 bases outside the gene matches. Germline-derived CDR1 and CDR2 are MDHEN and SYDVKM. The CDR3 sequence: CASERLAGGVQETQYF. The CDR3 region has the DNA TGTGCCAGCGAACGTCTAGCGGGAGGAGTCCAAGAGACCCAGTACTTC.

This rearrangement joins TRBV28 to TRBJ1-2; D is undetermined. This CDR3 is built from 12 residues. The germline V gene has CDR1 MDHEN and CDR2 SYDVKM. V lost 3 bases and J lost 12, with 14 bases in between. In DNA form, the CDR3 reads TGTGCCAGCAGTTTTCTCCATCGAGGCCACACCTTC. This translates into CASSFLHRGHTF.

This clonotype was observed many times. V is TRBV7-9 and J is TRBJ1-1, with D possibly matching TRBD1 (6 bases). The CDR3 is 15 amino acids. CDR1 and CDR2 (germline): SEHNR, FQNEAQ (reference sequence). The V end lost 3 bases, the J end lost 3 bases, and 14 bases lay between the germline ends. DNA for the CDR3: TGTGCCAGCAGCTTCCCTCTAACAGGGTACACTGAAGCTTTCTTT. Its translation: CASSFPLTGYTEAFF.

This clonotype was seen at least ten times. The V and J genes are TRBV9 and TRBJ2-1, with TRBD2 matching 8 bases. J gave up 5 bases and V 3 bases, and 7 bases lay outside the gene matches. The CDR3 loop spans 15 amino acids. From germline, CDR1 is SGDLS and CDR2 YYNGEE. The CDR3 DNA reads as TGTGCCAGCAGCGGTGGAGCGGGAGTAAACAATGAGCAGTTCTTC. This codes for CASSGGAGVNNEQFF.

This clonotype was observed at least ten times. The chain couples TRBV28 to TRBJ2-3, with D unclear. The CDR3 loop spans 10 amino acids. The germline gives CDR1 MDHEN, CDR2 SYDVKM. V lost 8 bases, J lost 4 bases, and 4 bases lay in between. The DNA for the CDR3 is TGTGCCAGCGGGCCAGATACGCAGTATTTT. This gives the protein CASGPDTQYF.

This clonotype was seen only a few times. The V and J genes are TRBV6-4 and TRBJ2-7; 8 bases line up with TRBD1. The CDR3 is 14 amino acids. CDR1 MRHNA and CDR2 SNTAGT come from the germline V gene. V lost 7 bases to trimming and J lost 2 bases; unmatched junction nucleotides: 7. DNA for the CDR3: TGTGCCAGCAAGATGACAGGGGCCGCCTACGAGCAGTACTTC. It codes for CASKMTGAAYEQYF.

The sample holds many counts of this clonotype. The chain combines TRBV10-1 with TRBJ2-1; 11 nucleotides match TRBD2. The junction had 3 bases not matched to a gene; V was cut back by 5 bases and J by 6 bases. The CDR3 runs to 14 residues. CDR1 is WNHNN, CDR2 SYGVQD, per germline (reference sequence). The CDR3 region is CASSLGLAGNEQFF. CDR3 DNA sequence: TGCGCCAGCAGTCTAGGACTAGCGGGCAATGAGCAGTTCTTC.

This clonotype was seen repeatedly, ten times or more. The CDR3 coding sequence is TGTGCCAGCAGTCCCGTAAACCCCCCTTCGCCTGAGCAGTTCTTC. This sequence encodes CASSPVNPPSPEQFF. The chain combines TRBV12-3 or TRBV12-4 with TRBJ2-1, with D unclear. The V and J ends lost 5 bases and 9 bases respectively, with 20 bases between them. The CDR3 covers 15 residues.